The 24 T cell receptor beta chains below were found in one sample sequenced in a study of blood T cell repertoires in COVID-19. The repertoire was sequenced with immunoSEQ multiplex PCR; TCRdb's copy has only in-frame clones and lacks some. The data hold some 150,000 clones, with about 85% observed a single time. Sequencing used peripheral blood. The origin of the receptors is a woman aged 40 to 49 with active or convalescent COVID-19.

The chain recombines TRBV30 with TRBJ2-7, with 7 nucleotides matching TRBD2. CDR1 is GTSNPN, CDR2 SVGIG, per germline (reference sequence). V trimming: 1 base; J trimming: 5 bases; junction bases outside the gene matches: 2. The CDR3 length is 12 residues. This CDR3 reads CAWSGGRDEQYF. CDR3 bases: TGTGCCTGGAGTGGGGGGAGGGACGAGCAGTACTTC.

The chain employs TRBV6-4 and TRBJ1-6, with TRBD1 matching 7 bases. Trimming removed 2 bases from V and 9 bases from J; junction bases left unmatched: 4. Germline CDR1 and CDR2: MRHNA and SNTAGT. The CDR3 spans 14 residues. CDR3: CASSDRGRGSPLHF. The CDR3 DNA reads TGTGCCAGCAGTGACAGGGGGCGAGGTTCACCCCTCCACTTT.

The chain combines TRBV7-8 with TRBJ2-1; the match to TRBD2 covers 7 bases. This CDR3 is built from 14 residues. Germline CDR1 reads SGHVS; CDR2 reads FQNEAQ. V was pared by 5 bases and J by 8 bases, with 9 bases of the junction left unmatched. The CDR3 loop is CASSQRDYPHEQFF. The CDR3 nucleotides are TGTGCCAGCAGCCAGAGGGACTATCCCCATGAGCAGTTCTTC. Combining the CDR3 with reference TRBV7-8 and TRBJ2-1 gives the whole variable domain GAGVSQSPRYKVAKRGQDVALRCDPISGHVSLFWYQQALGQGPEFLTYFQNEAQLDKSGLPSDRFFAERPEGSVSTLKIQRTQQEDSAVYLCASSQRDYPHEQFFGPGTRLTVL.

The V and J genes are TRBV6-6 and TRBJ1-1; 8 bases fit TRBD1. Per germline, CDR1 MNHNY and CDR2 SVGAGI (reference sequence). Trimming at V came to 7 bases and at J to 0 bases, leaving 1 base not matched to a gene. The CDR3 loop spans 13 amino acids. The CDR3 sequence: CASNRGVNTEAFF. CDR3 nucleotides: TGTGCCAGCAACAGGGGGGTGAACACTGAAGCTTTCTTT.

V usage is TRBV18 and J usage is TRBJ2-3; D ambiguous. Germline V gene lookup returns CDR1 KGHSH and CDR2 LQKENI. Deletions cut 3 bases from V and 2 bases from J, with 9 bases between. CDR3 length: 14 amino acids. The CDR3 loop reads CASSPQTFTDTQYF. CDR3 sequence (DNA): TGTGCCAGCTCACCTCAGACATTCACAGATACGCAGTATTTT.

This chain joins TRBV27 and TRBJ2-3, with 13 bases fitting TRBD2. There are 16 residues in the CDR3. Germline CDR1 is MNHEY and CDR2 is SMNVEV (reference sequence). Unmatched junction bases numbered 7, after V lost 4 bases and J lost 6 bases. The CDR3 loop reads CASSSPTSGRGDTQYF. The CDR3 DNA follows: TGTGCCAGCAGTTCCCCAACTAGCGGGAGGGGGGATACGCAGTATTTT.

The chain employs TRBV13 and TRBJ1-2; D is ambiguous. The CDR3 is made up of 14 amino acids. V was shortened by 1 base and J by 0 bases, with 6 bases between the two germline ends. The germline CDR1 and CDR2 sequences are PRHDT and FYEKMQ (reference sequence). The CDR3: CASSLDQANYGYTF. The DNA of the CDR3 is TGTGCCAGCAGCTTAGATCAGGCTAACTATGGCTACACCTTC.

The genes are TRBV28 and TRBJ2-7, with D unresolved. Trimming removed 2 bases from V and 3 bases from J, with 5 bases in between. The germline CDR1 and CDR2 sequences are MDHEN and SYDVKM. The CDR3 runs 12 residues. CDR3 amino acids: CASSLLGYEQYF. CDR3 DNA: TGTGCCAGCAGTTTACTAGGCTACGAGCAGTACTTC.

This chain joins TRBV9 and TRBJ2-5, with 7 bases aligning to TRBD1. V lost 4 bases and J lost 9; bases outside the gene matches: 12. The CDR3 spans 14 residues. The V gene's germline CDR1 is SGDLS and CDR2 YYNGEE. In DNA, the CDR3 is TGTGCCAGCAGCACCCGAAGGGGGCTAGCCCCCCAGTACTTC. Translated: CASSTRRGLAPQYF.

The chain carries TRBV27 and TRBJ1-5, with unresolved D. Germline V gene data show CDR1 as MNHEY and CDR2 as SMNVEV (reference sequence). The CDR3 has 13 amino acids. Between the trimmed V and J ends, which lost 3 bases and 7 bases, there was a span of 10 bases. The CDR3 reads CASSFEVAQPQHF. In nucleotides, the CDR3 is TGTGCCAGCAGTTTTGAGGTAGCCCAGCCCCAGCATTTT.

The chain recombines TRBV30 with TRBJ1-2; 10 bases are a match to TRBD1. The CDR3 extends over 14 amino acids. Trimming at V came to 3 bases and at J to 3 bases, leaving 4 bases not matched to a gene. Per germline, CDR1 GTSNPN and CDR2 SVGIG (reference sequence). The CDR3 loop is CAWRPGQGYYGYTF. In DNA, the CDR3 is TGTGCCTGGAGGCCGGGACAGGGGTACTATGGCTACACCTTC.

The rearrangement uses TRBV2 and TRBJ1-5; TRBD1 matches at 7 bases. The J segment lost 3 bases and the V segment lost 9 bases, leaving 5 bases of the junction unmatched. Germline values: CDR1 SNHLY, CDR2 FYNNEI. The CDR3 runs to 13 residues. Here the CDR3 reads CASYRGPNQPQHF. CDR3 DNA sequence: TGTGCCAGTTACAGGGGCCCCAATCAGCCCCAGCATTTT. Filled out from reference TRBV2 and TRBJ1-5, the complete variable domain reads EPEVTQTPSHQVTQMGQEVILRCVPISNHLYFYWYRQILGQKVEFLVSFYNNEISEKSEIFDDQFSVERPDGSNFTLKIRSTKLEDSAMYFCASYRGPNQPQHFGDGTRLSIL.

The CDR3 region is CASSERTGPLVTEAFF. In DNA form, the CDR3 reads TGTGCCAGCAGTGAACGGACAGGCCCCTTGGTCACTGAAGCTTTCTTT. The J gene is TRBJ1-1, the V gene TRBV2, with 7 bases that match TRBD1. The CDR3 is 16 amino acids. J was trimmed by 4 bases and V by 2 bases; bases with no gene match: 10. Germline assignment: CDR1 SNHLY and CDR2 FYNNEI.

The chain couples TRBV28 to TRBJ1-2; tentatively, D is TRBD1 (5 bases). Germline lookup yields CDR1 MDHEN and CDR2 SYDVKM. Trimming pared 6 bases from V and 4 bases from J, leaving 15 bases between. The CDR3 totals 14 residues. As DNA, the CDR3 is TGTGCCAGCAGCCGCAGTCAGGGTGTCTATGGCTACACCTTC. The encoded protein is CASSRSQGVYGYTF.

The chain couples TRBV25-1 to TRBJ1-1; perhaps TRBD1 as D (5 bases). Germline values: CDR1 MGHDK, CDR2 SYGVNS. The CDR3 extends over 13 amino acids. The V and J ends lost 8 bases and 0 bases respectively, with 10 bases between them. CDR3 coding DNA: TGTGCCAGCGGGGGGAAAGTGAACACTGAAGCTTTCTTT. It is translated as CASGGKVNTEAFF.

The rearrangement links TRBV6-5 to TRBJ1-2, with 7 bases identical to TRBD1. The junction had 7 bases not matched to a gene; V was cut back by 3 bases and J by 6 bases. From germline, CDR1 is MNHEY and CDR2 SVGAGI. The CDR3 has 14 amino acids. The CDR3 spells CASSYGDSQNGYTF. The CDR3 DNA sequence: TGTGCCAGCAGTTATGGGGACAGCCAAAATGGCTACACCTTC.

CDR3 region: CASSVTRVEQFF. Written as DNA, the CDR3 is TGTGCCAGCAGCGTGACTAGGGTTGAGCAGTTCTTC. This chain joins TRBV7-2 and TRBJ2-1; tentative D call: TRBD2 (6 bases). The germline V and J ends were trimmed by 5 bases and 9 bases, with 11 bases remaining between them. The germline CDR1 and CDR2 sequences are SGHTA and FQGNSA. This CDR3 has 12 residues. The full variable domain, its missing parts supplied by reference TRBV7-2 and TRBJ2-1, is GAGVSQSPSNKVTEKGKDVELRCDPISGHTALYWYRQSLGQGLEFLIYFQGNSAPDKSGLPSDRFSAERTGGSVSTLTIQRTQQEDSAVYLCASSVTRVEQFFGPGTRLTVL.

This clone has only a few counts. The same CDR3 is also encoded by other DNA sequences in this sample. The CDR3 bases are TGCGCCAGCAGCCTCGGACAGGGCCTCTACGAGCAGTACTTC. Its protein is CASSLGQGLYEQYF. V is TRBV5-1 and J is TRBJ2-7; TRBD1 matches at 8 bases. Germline values: CDR1 SGHRS, CDR2 YFSETQ. CDR3 size: 14 residues. The V segment lost 4 bases and the J segment 3 bases; nucleotides outside the gene matches: 6.

This chain uses TRBV13 with TRBJ1-1, with a possible D match to TRBD1 (6 bases). Germline V gene lookup returns CDR1 PRHDT and CDR2 FYEKMQ (reference sequence). The length of the CDR3 is 17 residues. Trimming left V 5 bases short and J 2 bases short, with 21 bases between. The CDR3 loop reads CASSRFLQVGQNTEAFF. The DNA of the CDR3 is TGTGCCAGCAGCCGATTCTTACAAGTGGGACAAAACACTGAAGCTTTCTTT.

The J gene is TRBJ2-7, the V gene TRBV7-2, with 9 bases matching TRBD1. V lost 1 base and J lost 2; bases outside the gene matches: 0. The germline V gene has CDR1 SGHTA and CDR2 FQGNSA. This CDR3 has 14 amino acids. The CDR3 DNA sequence: TGTGCCAGCAGCTTAGGACAGGGGGCCTACGAGCAGTACTTC. It codes for CASSLGQGAYEQYF.

This chain joins TRBV4-1 and TRBJ2-3; no definite D call. Trimming took off 2 bases at V and 0 bases at J, with 12 bases between the two ends. The CDR3 sequence is 16 residues long. Per germline, CDR1 MGHRA and CDR2 YSYEKL. CDR3 residues: CASSQRWAISTDTQYF. CDR3 nucleotides: TGCGCCAGCAGCCAAAGGTGGGCAATTAGCACAGATACGCAGTATTTT.

V and J are TRBV5-4 and TRBJ1-4; weak D call: TRBD1 (5 bases). V dropped 4 bases and J dropped 4 bases, with 14 bases sitting between them. This CDR3 has 15 residues. CDR1 and CDR2 (germline): SGHNT, YYREEE (reference sequence). The CDR3 loop is CASSRGAGNNEKLFF. The CDR3 DNA sequence: TGTGCCAGCAGCCGCGGGGCAGGGAATAATGAAAAACTGTTTTTT.

The chain employs TRBV7-2 and TRBJ2-3; TRBD2 matches at 9 bases. CDR3 length: 17 residues. CDR1 and CDR2 from the germline V gene are SGHTA and FQGNSA. Losses at the gene ends were 1 base for V and 6 bases for J; bases not matched to a gene: 11. The CDR3 sequence: CASSLVVAGGPGDTQYF. CDR3 coding DNA: TGTGCCAGCAGCTTAGTGGTGGCGGGGGGGCCCGGGGATACGCAGTATTTT. Drawing the rest from reference TRBV7-2 and TRBJ2-3, the complete variable domain is GAGVSQSPSNKVTEKGKDVELRCDPISGHTALYWYRQSLGQGLEFLIYFQGNSAPDKSGLPSDRFSAERTGGSVSTLTIQRTQQEDSAVYLCASSLVVAGGPGDTQYFGPGTRLTVL.

The chain employs TRBV11-2 and TRBJ1-2; D may be TRBD1 (6 bases). The CDR3 contains 13 residues. Trimming cost V 4 bases and J 1 base, with 7 bases left between them. Germline assignment: CDR1 SGHAT and CDR2 FQNNGV. The CDR3 DNA reads TGTGCCAGCAGCTCACAGGGTAACTATGGCTACACCTTC. Its translation: CASSSQGNYGYTF. Complete variable domain (other parts from reference TRBV11-2 and TRBJ1-2): EAGVAQSPRYKIIEKRQSVAFWCNPISGHATLYWYQQILGQGPKLLIQFQNNGVVDDSQLPKDRFSAERLKGVDSTLKIQPAKLEDSAVYLCASSSQGNYGYTFGSGTRLTVV.